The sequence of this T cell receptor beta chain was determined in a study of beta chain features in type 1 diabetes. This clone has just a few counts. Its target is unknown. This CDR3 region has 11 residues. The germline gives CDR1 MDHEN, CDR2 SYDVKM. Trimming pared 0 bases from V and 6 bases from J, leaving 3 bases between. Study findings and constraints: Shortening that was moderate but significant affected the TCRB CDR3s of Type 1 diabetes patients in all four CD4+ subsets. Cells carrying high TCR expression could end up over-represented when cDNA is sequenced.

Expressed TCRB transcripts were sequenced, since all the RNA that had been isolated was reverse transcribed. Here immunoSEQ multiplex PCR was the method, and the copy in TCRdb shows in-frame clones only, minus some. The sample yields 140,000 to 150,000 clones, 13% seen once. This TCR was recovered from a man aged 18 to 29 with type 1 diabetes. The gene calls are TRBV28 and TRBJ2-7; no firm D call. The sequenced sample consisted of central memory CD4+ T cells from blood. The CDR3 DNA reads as TGTGCCAGCAGTTTATGGGGCGAGCAGTACTTC. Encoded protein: CASSLWGEQYF.